This entry lists 5 T cell receptor beta chains sequenced from one sample in a study of cytomegalovirus exposure and HLA in healthy donors. 60 Vbeta and 13 Jbeta primers were used in PCR. Some clones are missing from TCRdb's copy, which holds only in-frame ones; the method was immunoSEQ multiplex PCR. This sample's table has 150,000 or so clones. The sequenced sample was PBMCs. These receptors came from a woman between 50 and 59 years old in good health and CMV-seronegative.

The genes are TRBV5-1 and TRBJ2-7; D is unclear. CDR3 length: 13 amino acids. V was pared by 0 bases and J by 3 bases, with 7 bases between. Looked up from germline, CDR1 is SGHRS and CDR2 is YFSETQ. The CDR3 nucleotides read TGCGCCAGCAGCTTGGTGGGCAGCTACGAGCAGTACTTC. This translates into CASSLVGSYEQYF. Supplemented by reference TRBV5-1 and TRBJ2-7, the full variable domain reads KAGVTQTPRYLIKTRGQQVTLSCSPISGHRSVSWYQQTPGQGLQFLFEYFSETQRNKGNFPGRFSGRQFSNSRSEMNVSTLELGDSALYLCASSLVGSYEQYFGPGTRLTVT.

V is TRBV28 and J is TRBJ2-2; 9 bases are a match to TRBD1. Germline CDR1 reads MDHEN; CDR2 reads SYDVKM. CDR3 size: 14 residues. V shed 4 bases, J shed 5 bases, and the junction held 2 bases outside the gene matches. CDR3 sequence (DNA): TGTGCCAGCAGTTCGGGACAGGGTACCGGGGAGCTGTTTTTT. This translates into CASSSGQGTGELFF.

The gene calls are TRBV2 and TRBJ2-1; 9 nucleotides match TRBD2. The germline CDR1 and CDR2 sequences are SNHLY and FYNNEI. This CDR3 is 15 amino acids long. Trimming cost V 4 bases and J 8 bases; bases outside gene matches: 9. The CDR3 sequence is CASSVGLAGFDEQFF. In DNA, the CDR3 is TGTGCCAGCAGTGTCGGTCTAGCGGGATTTGATGAGCAGTTCTTC.

This chain connects TRBV9 to TRBJ2-2, with 7 bases identical to TRBD1. The CDR3 is 16 amino acids. V lost 3 bases and J lost 0; bases outside the gene matches: 5. CDR1 and CDR2 from the germline V gene are SGDLS and YYNGEE. CDR3 protein: CASSAVDRANTGELFF. Here the CDR3 DNA reads TGTGCCAGCAGCGCGGTCGACAGGGCGAACACCGGGGAGCTGTTTTTT.

The CDR3 DNA is TGTGCCAGTAGTATGGGACTGGGGGGCTACACCTTC. Translated: CASSMGLGGYTF. The rearrangement links TRBV19 to TRBJ1-2, with D possibly matching TRBD1 (5 bases). The V end was cut by 3 bases, the J end by 8 bases, with 10 bases between. CDR1 and CDR2 from the germline V gene are LNHDA and SQIVND (reference sequence). The CDR3 contains 12 residues.